The subject of this entry is one TCR beta chain. What it binds is unknown. Sequencing was performed with immunoSEQ multiplex PCR; in TCRdb, only in-frame clones are kept and a portion is missing. The sample consists of roughly 20,000 clones, roughly 90% of them appearing once. The data derive from a study of PD-L1 blockade in urothelial cancer. V was clipped by 4 bases and J by 5 bases, with 11 bases between them. Germline V lookup: CDR1 SGHTA, CDR2 FQGTGA. This CDR3 comprises 13 residues. Notes on the study in general: When pretreatment blood TCR clonality was below the median, it predicted better survival.

V and J are TRBV7-3 and TRBJ2-5; the D gene is possibly TRBD2 (6 bases). The TCR was taken from a woman aged 55-75 years with urothelial cancer. Sequences were derived from PBMCs, sampled around atezolizumab (anti-PD-L1) treatment. DNA for the CDR3: TGTGCCAGCAGCTCAAGAAGCGGGGAGACCCAGTACTTC. Its protein product is CASSSRSGETQYF.